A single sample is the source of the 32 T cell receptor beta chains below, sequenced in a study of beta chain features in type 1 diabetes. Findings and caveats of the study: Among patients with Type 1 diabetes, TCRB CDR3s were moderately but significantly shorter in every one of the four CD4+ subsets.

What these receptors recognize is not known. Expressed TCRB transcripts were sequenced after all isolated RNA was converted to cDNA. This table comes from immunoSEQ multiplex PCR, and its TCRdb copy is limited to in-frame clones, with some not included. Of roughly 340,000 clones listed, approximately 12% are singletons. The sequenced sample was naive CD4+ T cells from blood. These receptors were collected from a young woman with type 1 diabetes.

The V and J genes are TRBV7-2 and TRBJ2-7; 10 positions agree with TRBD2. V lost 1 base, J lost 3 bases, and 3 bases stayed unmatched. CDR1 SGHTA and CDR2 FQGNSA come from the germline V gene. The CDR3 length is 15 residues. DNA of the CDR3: TGTGCCAGCAGCTTAGAAGCGGGAGGGCTCTACGAGCAGTACTTC. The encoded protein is CASSLEAGGLYEQYF.

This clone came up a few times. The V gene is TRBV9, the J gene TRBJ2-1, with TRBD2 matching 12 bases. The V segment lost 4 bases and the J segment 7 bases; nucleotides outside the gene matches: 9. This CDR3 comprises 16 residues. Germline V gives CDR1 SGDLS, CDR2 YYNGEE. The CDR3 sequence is CASSPRLAGEFNEQFF. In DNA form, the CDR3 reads TGTGCCAGCAGCCCTCGACTAGCGGGAGAGTTTAATGAGCAGTTCTTC.

In DNA, the CDR3 is TGCGCCAGCAGCTTGGCCGGGACAGGCTACAATGAGCAGTTCTTC. Translation: CASSLAGTGYNEQFF. The chain recombines TRBV5-1 with TRBJ2-1, with 8 bases aligning to TRBD1. This CDR3 comprises 15 residues. Trimming removed 0 bases from V and 3 bases from J; junction bases left unmatched: 2. CDR1 SGHRS and CDR2 YFSETQ come from the germline V gene.

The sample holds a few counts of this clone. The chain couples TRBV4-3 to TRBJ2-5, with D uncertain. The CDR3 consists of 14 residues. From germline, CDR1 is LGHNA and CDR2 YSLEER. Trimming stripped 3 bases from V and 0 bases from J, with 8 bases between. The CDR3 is CASSHHGYQETQYF. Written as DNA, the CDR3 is TGCGCCAGCAGCCACCACGGGTACCAAGAGACCCAGTACTTC.

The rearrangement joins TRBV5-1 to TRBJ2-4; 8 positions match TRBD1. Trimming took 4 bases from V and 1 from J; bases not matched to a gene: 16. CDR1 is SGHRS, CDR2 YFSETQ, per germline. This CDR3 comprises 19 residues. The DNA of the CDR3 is TGCGCCAGCAGCCCGGGGCCGGGACAGGCCCTCCAGGCCAAAAACATTCAGTACTTC. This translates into CASSPGPGQALQAKNIQYF.

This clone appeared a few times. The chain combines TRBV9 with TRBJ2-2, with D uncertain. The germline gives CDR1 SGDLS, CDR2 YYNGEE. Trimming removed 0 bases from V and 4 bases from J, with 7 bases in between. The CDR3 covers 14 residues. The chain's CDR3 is CASSVAFITGELFF. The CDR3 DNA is TGTGCCAGCAGCGTAGCCTTTATCACCGGGGAGCTGTTTTTT.

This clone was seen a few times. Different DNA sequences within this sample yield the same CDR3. The CDR3 DNA reads TGTGCCAGCTCACCACCGGGCCGCGGGGGGACTGAAGCTTTCTTT. This translates into CASSPPGRGGTEAFF. The genes are TRBV18 and TRBJ1-1; tentative D call: TRBD1 (5 bases). V lost 0 bases to trimming and J lost 5 bases, with 13 bases between them. Germline-derived CDR1 and CDR2 are KGHSH and LQKENI. This CDR3 is 15 amino acids long.

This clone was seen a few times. CDR3 DNA sequence: TGTGCCAGCAGGGGAGATTACTACAATGAGCAGTTCTTC. It encodes CASRGDYYNEQFF. This chain uses TRBV6-1 with TRBJ2-1; perhaps TRBD2 as D (5 bases). CDR1 and CDR2 from the germline V gene are MNHNS and SASEGT. The length of the CDR3 is 13 residues. Trimming stripped 6 bases from V and 3 bases from J, with 9 bases between.

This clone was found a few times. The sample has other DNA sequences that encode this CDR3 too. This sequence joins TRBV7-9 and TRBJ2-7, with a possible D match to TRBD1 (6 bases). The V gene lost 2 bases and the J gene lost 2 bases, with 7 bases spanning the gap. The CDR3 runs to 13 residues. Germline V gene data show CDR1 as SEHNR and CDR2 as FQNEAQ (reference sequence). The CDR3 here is CASSLQGTYEQYF. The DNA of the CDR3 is TGTGCCAGCAGCTTACAGGGGACCTACGAGCAGTACTTC.

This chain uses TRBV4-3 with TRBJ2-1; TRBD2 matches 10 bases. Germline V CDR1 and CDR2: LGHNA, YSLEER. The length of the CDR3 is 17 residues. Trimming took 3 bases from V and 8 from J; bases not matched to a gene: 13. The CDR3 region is CASSQLLVAGGLHEQFF. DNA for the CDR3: TGCGCCAGCAGCCAGCTGCTGGTAGCGGGAGGACTACATGAGCAGTTCTTC.

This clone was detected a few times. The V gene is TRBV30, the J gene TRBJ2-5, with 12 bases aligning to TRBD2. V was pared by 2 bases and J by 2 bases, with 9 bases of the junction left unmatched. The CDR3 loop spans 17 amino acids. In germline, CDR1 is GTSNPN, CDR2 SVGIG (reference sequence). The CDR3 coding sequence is TGTGCCTGGAGTTCCTTAAGGACTAGCGGGGTTCAAGAGACCCAGTACTTC. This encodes CAWSSLRTSGVQETQYF. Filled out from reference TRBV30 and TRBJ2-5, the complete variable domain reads SQTIHQWPATLVQPVGSPLSLECTVEGTSNPNLYWYRQAAGRGLQLLFYSVGIGQISSEVPQNLSASRPQDRQFILSSKKLLLSDSGFYLCAWSSLRTSGVQETQYFGPGTRLLVL.

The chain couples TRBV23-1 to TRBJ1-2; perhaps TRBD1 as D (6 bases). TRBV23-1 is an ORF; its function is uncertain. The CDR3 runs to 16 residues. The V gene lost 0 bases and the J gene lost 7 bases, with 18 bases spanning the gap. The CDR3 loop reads CASSQSRAGALGGYTF. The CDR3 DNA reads TGCGCCAGCAGTCAATCGAGGGCAGGGGCGCTTGGTGGCTACACCTTC.

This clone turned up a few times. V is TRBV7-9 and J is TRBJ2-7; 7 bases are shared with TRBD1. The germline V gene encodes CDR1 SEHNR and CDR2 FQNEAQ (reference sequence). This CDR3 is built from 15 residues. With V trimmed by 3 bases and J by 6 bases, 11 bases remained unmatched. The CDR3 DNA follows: TGTGCCAGCAGCTTCGTACAAGGGGGCCATTTCGAGCAGTACTTC. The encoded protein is CASSFVQGGHFEQYF.

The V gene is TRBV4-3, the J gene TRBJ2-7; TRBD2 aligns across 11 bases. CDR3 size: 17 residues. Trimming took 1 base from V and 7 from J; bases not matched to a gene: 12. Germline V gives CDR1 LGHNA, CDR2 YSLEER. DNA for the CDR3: TGCGCCAGCAGCCAAGGCACAGACACTAGCGGGAGTGGGGAGCAGTACGTC. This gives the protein CASSQGTDTSGSGEQYV.

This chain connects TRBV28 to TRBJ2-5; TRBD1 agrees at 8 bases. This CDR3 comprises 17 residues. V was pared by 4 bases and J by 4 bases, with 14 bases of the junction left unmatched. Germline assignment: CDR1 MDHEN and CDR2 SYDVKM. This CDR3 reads CASSSENPTDRGETQYF. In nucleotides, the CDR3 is TGTGCCAGCAGTTCCGAAAACCCCACCGACAGGGGAGAGACCCAGTACTTC.

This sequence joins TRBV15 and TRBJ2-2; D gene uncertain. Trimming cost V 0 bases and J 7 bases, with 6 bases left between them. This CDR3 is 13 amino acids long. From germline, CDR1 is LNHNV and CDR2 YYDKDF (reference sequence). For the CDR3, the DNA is TGTGCCACCAGCAGAGATCCAGGCGGGGAGCTGTTTTTT. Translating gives CATSRDPGGELFF.

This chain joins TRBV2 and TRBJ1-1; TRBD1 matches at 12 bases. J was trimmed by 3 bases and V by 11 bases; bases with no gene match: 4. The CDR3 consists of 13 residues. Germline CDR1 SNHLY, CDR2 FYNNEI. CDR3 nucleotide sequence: TGTGCCGGGGGACAGGGGGCTTACACTGAAGCTTTCTTT. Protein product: CAGGQGAYTEAFF.

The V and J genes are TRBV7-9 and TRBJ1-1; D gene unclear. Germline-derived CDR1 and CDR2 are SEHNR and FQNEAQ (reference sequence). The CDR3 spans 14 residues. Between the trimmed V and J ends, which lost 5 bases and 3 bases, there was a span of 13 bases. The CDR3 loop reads CASSLSQLDTEAFF. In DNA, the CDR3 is TGTGCCAGCAGCCTCTCGCAGTTGGACACTGAAGCTTTCTTT. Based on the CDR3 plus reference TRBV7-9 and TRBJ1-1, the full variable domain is DTGVSQNPRHKITKRGQNVTFRCDPISEHNRLYWYRQTLGQGPEFLTYFQNEAQLEKSRLLSDRFSAERPKGSFSTLEIQRTEQGDSAMYLCASSLSQLDTEAFFGQGTRLTVV.

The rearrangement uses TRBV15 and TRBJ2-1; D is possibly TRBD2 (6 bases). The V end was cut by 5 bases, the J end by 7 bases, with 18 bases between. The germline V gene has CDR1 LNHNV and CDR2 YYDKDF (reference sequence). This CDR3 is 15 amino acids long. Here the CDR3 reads CATSGLEGARNEQFF. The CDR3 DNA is TGTGCCACCAGCGGACTGGAGGGAGCGAGGAATGAGCAGTTCTTC.

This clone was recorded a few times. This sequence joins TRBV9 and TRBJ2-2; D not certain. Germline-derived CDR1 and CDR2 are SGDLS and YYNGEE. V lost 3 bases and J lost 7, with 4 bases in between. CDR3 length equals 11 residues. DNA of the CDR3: TGTGCCAGCAGCGGAGACGGGGAGCTGTTTTTT. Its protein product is CASSGDGELFF.

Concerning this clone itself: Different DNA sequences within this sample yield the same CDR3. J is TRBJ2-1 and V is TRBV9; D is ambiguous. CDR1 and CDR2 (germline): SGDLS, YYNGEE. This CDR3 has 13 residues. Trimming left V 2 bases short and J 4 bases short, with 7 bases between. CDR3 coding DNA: TGTGCCAGCAGCGTGCTAGATTACAATGAGCAGTTCTTC. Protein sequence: CASSVLDYNEQFF.

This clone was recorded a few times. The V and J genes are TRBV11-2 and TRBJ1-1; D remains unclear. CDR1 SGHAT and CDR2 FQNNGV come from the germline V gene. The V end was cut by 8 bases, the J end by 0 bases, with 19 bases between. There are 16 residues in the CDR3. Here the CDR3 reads CASSRILGTMNTEAFF. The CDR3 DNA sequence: TGTGCCAGCTCTAGGATACTTGGCACAATGAACACTGAAGCTTTCTTT.

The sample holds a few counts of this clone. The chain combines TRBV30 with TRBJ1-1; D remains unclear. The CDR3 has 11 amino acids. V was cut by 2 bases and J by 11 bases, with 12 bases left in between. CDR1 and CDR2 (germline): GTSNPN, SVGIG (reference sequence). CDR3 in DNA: TGTGCCTGGAGTAGGCGGCCGGGGGCTTTCTTT. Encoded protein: CAWSRRPGAFF.

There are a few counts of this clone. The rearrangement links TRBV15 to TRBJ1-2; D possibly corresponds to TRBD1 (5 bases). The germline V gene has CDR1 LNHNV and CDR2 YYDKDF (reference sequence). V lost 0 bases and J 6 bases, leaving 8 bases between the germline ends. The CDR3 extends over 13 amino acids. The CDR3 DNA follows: TGTGCCACCAGCAGAGATGGCAGGGATGGCTACACCTTC. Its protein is CATSRDGRDGYTF. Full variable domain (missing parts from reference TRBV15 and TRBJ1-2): DAMVIQNPRYQVTQFGKPVTLSCSQTLNHNVMYWYQQKSSQAPKLLFHYYDKDFNNEADTPDNFQSRRPNTSFCFLDIRSPGLGDTAMYLCATSRDGRDGYTFGSGTRLTVV.

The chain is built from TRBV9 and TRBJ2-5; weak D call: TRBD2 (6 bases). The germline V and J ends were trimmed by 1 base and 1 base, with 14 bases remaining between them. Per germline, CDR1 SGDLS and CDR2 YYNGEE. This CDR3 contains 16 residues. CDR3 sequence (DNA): TGTGCCAGCAGCGTATTTAGCGGAGTAACCCAAGAGACCCAGTACTTC. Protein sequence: CASSVFSGVTQETQYF.

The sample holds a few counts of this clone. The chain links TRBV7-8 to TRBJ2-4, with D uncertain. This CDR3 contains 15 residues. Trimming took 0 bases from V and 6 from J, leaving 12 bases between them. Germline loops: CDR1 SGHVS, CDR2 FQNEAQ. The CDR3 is CASSLAVGSGNIQYF. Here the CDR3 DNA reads TGTGCCAGCAGCTTAGCGGTGGGTTCAGGAAACATTCAGTACTTC. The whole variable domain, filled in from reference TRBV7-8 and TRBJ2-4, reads GAGVSQSPRYKVAKRGQDVALRCDPISGHVSLFWYQQALGQGPEFLTYFQNEAQLDKSGLPSDRFFAERPEGSVSTLKIQRTQQEDSAVYLCASSLAVGSGNIQYFGAGTRLSVL.

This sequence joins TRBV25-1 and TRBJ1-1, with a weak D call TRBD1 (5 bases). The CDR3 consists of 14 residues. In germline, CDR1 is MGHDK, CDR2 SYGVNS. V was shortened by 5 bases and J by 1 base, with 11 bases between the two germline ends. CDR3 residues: CASSRAGPNTEAFF. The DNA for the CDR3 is TGTGCCAGCAGTCGGGCAGGGCCGAACACTGAAGCTTTCTTT.

CDR3 residues: CATSREESNEQFF. CDR3 sequence (DNA): TGTGCCACCAGCAGAGAGGAGTCCAATGAGCAGTTCTTC. This chain joins TRBV15 and TRBJ2-1, with D hard to call. The CDR3 contains 13 residues. V was cut by 0 bases and J by 6 bases, with 6 bases left in between. Germline values: CDR1 LNHNV, CDR2 YYDKDF (reference sequence). Variable domain in full (rest from reference TRBV15 and TRBJ2-1): DAMVIQNPRYQVTQFGKPVTLSCSQTLNHNVMYWYQQKSSQAPKLLFHYYDKDFNNEADTPDNFQSRRPNTSFCFLDIRSPGLGDTAMYLCATSREESNEQFFGPGTRLTVL.

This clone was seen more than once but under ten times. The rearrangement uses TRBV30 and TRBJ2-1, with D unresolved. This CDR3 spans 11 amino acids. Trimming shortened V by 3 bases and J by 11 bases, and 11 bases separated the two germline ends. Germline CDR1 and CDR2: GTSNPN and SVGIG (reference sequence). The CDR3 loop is CAWRAPWQQFF. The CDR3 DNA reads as TGTGCCTGGAGGGCCCCCTGGCAGCAGTTCTTC.

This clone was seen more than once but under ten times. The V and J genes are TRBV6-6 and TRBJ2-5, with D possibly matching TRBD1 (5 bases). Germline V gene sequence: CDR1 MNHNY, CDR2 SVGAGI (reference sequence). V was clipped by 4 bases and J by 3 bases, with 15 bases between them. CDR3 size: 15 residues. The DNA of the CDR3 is TGTGCCAGCAGTTCCGAGCAACCAGGGAAAGAGACCCAGTACTTC. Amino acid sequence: CASSSEQPGKETQYF.

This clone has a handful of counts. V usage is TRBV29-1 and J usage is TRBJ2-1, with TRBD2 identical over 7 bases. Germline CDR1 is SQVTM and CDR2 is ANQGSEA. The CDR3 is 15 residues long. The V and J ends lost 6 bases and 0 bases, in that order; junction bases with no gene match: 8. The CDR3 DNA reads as TGCAGCGTCGTAGCGGGCACTTCCTCCTACAATGAGCAGTTCTTC. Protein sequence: CSVVAGTSSYNEQFF.

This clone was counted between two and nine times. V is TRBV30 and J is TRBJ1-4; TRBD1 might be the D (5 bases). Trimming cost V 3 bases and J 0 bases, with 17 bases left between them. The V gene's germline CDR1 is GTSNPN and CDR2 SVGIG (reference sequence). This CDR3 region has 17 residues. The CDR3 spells CAWRAFQGLATNEKLFF. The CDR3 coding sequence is TGTGCCTGGAGGGCCTTCCAGGGACTAGCAACTAATGAAAAACTGTTTTTT.